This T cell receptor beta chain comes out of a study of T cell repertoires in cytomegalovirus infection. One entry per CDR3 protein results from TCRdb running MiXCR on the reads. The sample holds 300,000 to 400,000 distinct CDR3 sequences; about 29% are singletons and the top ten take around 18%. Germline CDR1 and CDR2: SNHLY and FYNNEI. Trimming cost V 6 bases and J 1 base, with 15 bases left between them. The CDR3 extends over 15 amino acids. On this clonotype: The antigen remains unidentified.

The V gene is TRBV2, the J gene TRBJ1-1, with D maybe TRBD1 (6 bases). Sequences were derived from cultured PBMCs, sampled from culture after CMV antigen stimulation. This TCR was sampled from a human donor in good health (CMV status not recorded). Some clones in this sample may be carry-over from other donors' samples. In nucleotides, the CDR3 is TGTGCCAGCAGCCCTGAGGGGACATCGAACACTGAAGCTTTCTTT. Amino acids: CASSPEGTSNTEAFF.